Sequencing of this T cell receptor beta chain was carried out in a study of blood T cell repertoires in COVID-19. Study at large: The origin of the acute and convalescent COVID-19 samples was the United States, Italy and Spain. T cells, B-cell-depleted T cells, or PBMCs supplied cDNA or gDNA.

V trimming: 7 bases; J trimming: 0 bases; junction bases outside the gene matches: 5. Per germline, CDR1 KGHDR and CDR2 SFDVKD. The CDR3 is 15 residues long. Measured with immunoSEQ multiplex PCR; TCRdb has only the in-frame clones, and not every one. The table includes some 180,000 clones, about four fifths detected once. This TCR derives from a woman of 80 years or more with acute or convalescent COVID-19. The genes are TRBV24-1 and TRBJ2-7; 10 bases map to TRBD2. The sample taken for sequencing was peripheral blood. CDR3 loop: CATSSSGGYSYEQYF. CDR3 sequence (DNA): TGTGCCACCAGCAGTAGCGGGGGGTACTCCTACGAGCAGTACTTC.